This record looks at one T cell receptor beta chain sequence and its context. This CDR3 contains 13 residues. V lost 8 bases and J 8 bases, leaving 13 bases between the germline ends. This sample was included in a study of control samples from healthy donors and cancer patients. The method was immunoSEQ multiplex PCR; TCRdb's version includes in-frame clones alone and lacks a portion of them. Of around 190,000 clones listed, around nine tenths are singletons. The sequence was obtained from a man between 25 and 39 years old in good health. This chain uses TRBV12-3 or TRBV12-4 with TRBJ1-6; D is ambiguous. What was sequenced was blood. The CDR3 region has the DNA TGTGCCAGCTCCACACTCTCATATTCACCCCTCCACTTT. This sequence encodes CASSTLSYSPLHF.